The source of this T cell receptor beta chain is a study of early T cells in non-severe SARS-CoV-2 infection. As for the study in general: Unsorted whole blood bulk RNA was sequenced, with unpaired chains.

Trimming shortened V by 0 bases and J by 2 bases, and 11 bases separated the two germline ends. The CDR3 loop spans 15 amino acids. Looked up from germline, CDR1 is SGHNT and CDR2 is YYREEE (reference sequence). This clonotype was counted only a few times. Individual cDNA molecules were tagged with unique molecular identifiers. TCRdb processed the 5' RACE reads anew with MiXCR; each CDR3 protein has one entry. The sample holds fewer than 85,000 distinct CDR3 sequences, over 10% seen once. The sequenced sample was whole blood. This TCR came from an adult who was a healthcare worker with PCR-confirmed SARS-CoV-2 infection or an uninfected control (not recorded which). V is TRBV5-4 and J is TRBJ1-1; D remains ambiguous. The CDR3 sequence: CASSLAGGFNTEAFF. In DNA form, the CDR3 reads TGTGCCAGCAGCTTGGCCGGTGGGTTTAACACTGAAGCTTTCTTT.